This TCR beta chain was identified during a study of blood T cell repertoires in COVID-19. As for the study in general: Whether acute or convalescent, the COVID-19 samples came from the United States, Italy and Spain. T cells, B-cell-depleted T cells, or PBMCs supplied cDNA or gDNA.

Produced via immunoSEQ multiplex PCR; TCRdb's table is partial and in-frame only. The sample lists 150,000 to 200,000 clones, approximately 87% seen once, with around 7% in the top ten. The CDR3 runs 18 residues. The V and J ends lost 5 bases and 5 bases respectively, with 25 bases between them. Per the germline V gene, CDR1 is MNHNY and CDR2 is SVGAGI (reference sequence). The chain recombines TRBV6-6 with TRBJ1-5, with D maybe TRBD1 (6 bases). Sequencing used PBMCs or T cells enriched from blood (not recorded which). The sequence came from a woman in her 50s who had recovered from COVID-19. The CDR3 DNA sequence: TGTGCCAGCAGTCGGACTATCCCAGGGGCCGCTAGGGATCAGCCCCAGCATTTT. The encoded protein is CASSRTIPGAARDQPQHF.